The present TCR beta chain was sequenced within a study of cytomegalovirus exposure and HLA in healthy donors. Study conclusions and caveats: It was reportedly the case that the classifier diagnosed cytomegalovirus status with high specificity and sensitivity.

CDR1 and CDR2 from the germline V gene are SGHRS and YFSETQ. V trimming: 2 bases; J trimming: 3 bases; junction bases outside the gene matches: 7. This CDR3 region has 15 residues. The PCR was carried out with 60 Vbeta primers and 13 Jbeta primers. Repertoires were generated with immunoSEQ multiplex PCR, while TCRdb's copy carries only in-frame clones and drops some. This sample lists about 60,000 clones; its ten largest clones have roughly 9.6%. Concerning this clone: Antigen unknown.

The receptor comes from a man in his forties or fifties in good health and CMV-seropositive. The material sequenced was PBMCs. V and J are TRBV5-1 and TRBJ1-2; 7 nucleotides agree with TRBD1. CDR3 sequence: CASSFRQGGDYGYTF. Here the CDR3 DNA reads TGCGCCAGCAGCTTCCGACAGGGAGGAGACTATGGCTACACCTTC.